The 3 T cell receptor beta chains presented below share a single source sample, sequenced in a study of cytomegalovirus exposure and HLA in healthy donors. Primers: 60 Vbeta forward and 13 Jbeta reverse. This table comes from immunoSEQ multiplex PCR, and its TCRdb copy is limited to in-frame clones, with some not included. The sample holds roughly 200,000 clones, approximately 90% seen once. The specimen was PBMCs. These receptors were taken from a woman under 30 in good health and CMV-seronegative.

This sequence joins TRBV6-1 and TRBJ1-2; 7 nucleotides line up with TRBD1. The CDR3 sequence is 16 residues long. The germline CDR1 and CDR2 sequences are MNHNS and SASEGT. Germline trimming cut 1 base from V and 7 bases from J; bases unmatched to any gene: 12. Here the CDR3 reads CASSEVGTVFPGGYTF. The DNA for the CDR3 is TGTGCCAGCAGTGAAGTTGGGACAGTCTTTCCGGGTGGCTACACCTTC.

The rearrangement links TRBV27 to TRBJ1-1, with D perhaps TRBD1 (6 bases). The CDR3 spans 12 residues. Trimming left V 8 bases short and J 3 bases short, with 10 bases between. The germline V gene has CDR1 MNHEY and CDR2 SMNVEV (reference sequence). DNA for the CDR3: TGTGCCAGCGCTGGGGGCTACACTGAAGCTTTCTTT. Encoded protein: CASAGGYTEAFF.

The rearrangement joins TRBV10-1 to TRBJ2-3; tentative D call: TRBD2 (6 bases). The CDR3 loop spans 16 amino acids. Germline V gene sequence: CDR1 WNHNN, CDR2 SYGVQD (reference sequence). Trimming stripped 0 bases from V and 6 bases from J, with 16 bases between. The CDR3 loop reads CASSESIGGGIDTQYF. CDR3 DNA sequence: TGCGCCAGCAGTGAGTCGATAGGAGGCGGGATTGATACGCAGTATTTT.